This T cell receptor beta chain is drawn from a study of vaccination effects on CD4 cells after COVID-19. Whole-study findings and limits: Marked contraction was observed in infection-induced and vaccine-induced clones late after vaccination.

The CDR3 runs to 14 residues. J lost 3 bases, V lost 1 base, and 2 bases had no gene match. Looked up from germline, CDR1 is SGHRS and CDR2 is YFSETQ. After expansion with viral peptide pools in the ViraFEST assay, antigen-specific CD4+ T cells were sequenced. Following 10 days of culture, CD4+ T cells were isolated. Concerning this clone itself: Antigen specificity is unknown.

Measured with immunoSEQ multiplex PCR; TCRdb has only the in-frame clones, and not every one. This table has tens of thousands of clones, roughly four fifths appearing once. This TCR was recovered from a human donor who received a COVID-19 vaccine. The rearrangement uses TRBV5-1 and TRBJ2-5; TRBD1 aligns across 8 bases. The sample here was CD4+ T cells from PBMCs cultured with HCoV-229E spike peptides, taken before COVID-19 vaccination. CDR3 loop: CASSLQGAEETQYF. CDR3 nucleotide sequence: TGCGCCAGCAGCTTGCAGGGGGCGGAAGAGACCCAGTACTTC.